One and the same sample provided the 19 T cell receptor beta chains below, sequenced in a study of CD8+ T cells in alopecia areata. As the sequencing template, cDNA was produced by extracting RNA and reverse transcribing it. Libraries were prepared by immunoSEQ multiplex PCR; TCRdb keeps only in-frame clonotypes and omits some of them. This sample has tens of thousands of clones, with 60% to 80% found just once. Treatment of the sample: oral pan-JAK inhibitor, 5-10 mg twice daily. Sample: CD8+ T cells sorted from blood, taken at approximately week 44, from a patient treated with tofacitinib. The receptors were sampled from a human donor with alopecia areata.

J is TRBJ1-2 and V is TRBV14; maybe TRBD1 (5 bases). This CDR3 comprises 14 residues. CDR1 is SGHDN and CDR2 is FVKESK in the germline V gene. Trimming pared 5 bases from V and 4 bases from J, leaving 14 bases between. The DNA of the CDR3 is TGTGCCAGCAGCAGAACCGGGACGGTCTATGGCTACACCTTC. It encodes CASSRTGTVYGYTF.

This rearrangement joins TRBV29-1 to TRBJ2-5; perhaps TRBD2 as D (6 bases). V shed 4 bases and J shed 6 bases, with 18 bases lying between them. In germline, CDR1 is SQVTM, CDR2 ANQGSEA. The CDR3 runs 14 residues. CDR3: CSVVGYTGSQTQYF. CDR3 DNA: TGCAGCGTTGTGGGGTACACCGGGAGTCAGACCCAGTACTTC.

This clone turned up a few times. This chain links TRBV6-5 with TRBJ1-2, with D possibly TRBD1 on 5 matching bases. There are 14 residues in the CDR3. Germline loops: CDR1 MNHEY, CDR2 SVGAGI. Trimming cost V 9 bases and J 2 bases, with 16 bases left between them. The CDR3 sequence is CASTPRGVNYGYTF. The CDR3 DNA reads TGTGCCAGTACTCCTAGGGGAGTGAACTATGGCTACACCTTC.

J is TRBJ2-4 and V is TRBV23-1; a possible D gene is TRBD1 (5 bases). TRBV23-1 is flagged as an ORF with uncertain function. The CDR3 spans 19 residues. Deletions cut 2 bases from V and 3 bases from J, with 23 bases between. CDR3 amino acids: CASSQAPVLTTAIKNIQYF. In nucleotides, the CDR3 is TGCGCCAGCAGTCAAGCGCCCGTACTCACGACAGCGATCAAAAACATTCAGTACTTC.

V and J are TRBV4-3 and TRBJ1-1; weak D call: TRBD1 (5 bases). The CDR3 runs to 11 residues. The germline V gene encodes CDR1 LGHNA and CDR2 YSLEER. V lost 4 bases, J lost 8 bases, and 8 bases lay in between. In nucleotides, the CDR3 is TGCGCCAGCAGCCTGGGACGGGAAGCTTTCTTT. Translation gives CASSLGREAFF.

This chain links TRBV7-3 with TRBJ2-2; tentative D call: TRBD2 (6 bases). From germline, CDR1 is SGHTA and CDR2 FQGTGA. The length of the CDR3 is 16 residues. V gave up 5 bases and J gave up 0 bases, with 13 bases separating them. CDR3 sequence reads: CASSHPGGPNTGELFF. CDR3 DNA sequence: TGTGCCAGCAGCCACCCCGGGGGACCGAACACCGGGGAGCTGTTTTTT.

The chain carries TRBV13 and TRBJ2-3; the match to TRBD1 covers 7 bases. Trimming removed 5 bases from V and 0 bases from J; junction bases left unmatched: 8. The V gene's germline CDR1 is PRHDT and CDR2 FYEKMQ (reference sequence). This CDR3 region has 16 residues. For the CDR3, the DNA is TGTGCCAGCAGCGCCGGGGACAGAACTAGCACAGATACGCAGTATTTT. Translated: CASSAGDRTSTDTQYF.

This clone was seen once. The V and J genes are TRBV28 and TRBJ2-2; TRBD1 matches 8 bases. The CDR3 is 15 residues long. CDR1 is MDHEN and CDR2 is SYDVKM in the germline V gene. Germline trimming cut 5 bases from V and 4 bases from J; bases unmatched to any gene: 6. The CDR3 nucleotides are TGTGCCAGCAGTACGGACAGGGAATCCACCGGGGAGCTGTTTTTT. Translated: CASSTDRESTGELFF.

This chain connects TRBV9 to TRBJ1-1; D gene unclear. Germline loops: CDR1 SGDLS, CDR2 YYNGEE. There are 13 residues in the CDR3. V gave up 5 bases and J gave up 8 bases, with 16 bases separating them. CDR3 region: CASSLENTDEAFF. The CDR3 DNA is TGTGCCAGCAGTCTCGAAAACACAGACGAAGCTTTCTTT.

This clone turned up a few times. Other DNA sequences in the same sample also yield this CDR3. V usage is TRBV29-1 and J usage is TRBJ1-1; D is unclear. This CDR3 has 11 amino acids. The ends were cut back, 4 bases at V and 2 bases at J, with 5 bases in the middle. CDR1 SQVTM and CDR2 ANQGSEA come from the germline V gene. The CDR3 loop reads CSVVTNTEAFF. CDR3 in DNA: TGCAGCGTTGTAACTAACACTGAAGCTTTCTTT.

Only a few counts were recorded for this clone. V and J are TRBV15 and TRBJ1-1, with D perhaps matching TRBD1 (6 bases). V was cut by 0 bases and J by 4 bases, with 6 bases left in between. The CDR3 is made up of 13 amino acids. Per germline, CDR1 LNHNV and CDR2 YYDKDF (reference sequence). The CDR3 nucleotides read TGTGCCACCAGCAGAGAAGGGGGCACTGAAGCTTTCTTT. Amino acid sequence: CATSREGGTEAFF.

This clone was seen more than once but under ten times. CDR3 DNA sequence: TGTGCCAGTACCCAAGCGGGGCAGGGGAACTATGGCTACACCTTC. This codes for CASTQAGQGNYGYTF. The genes are TRBV19 and TRBJ1-2; a weak D match, TRBD1 (6 bases). V dropped 7 bases and J dropped 2 bases, with 17 bases sitting between them. The CDR3 is 15 amino acids. Germline loops: CDR1 LNHDA, CDR2 SQIVND (reference sequence).

The chain is built from TRBV10-3 and TRBJ1-1; D remains unclear. V was clipped by 2 bases and J by 8 bases, with 12 bases between them. CDR3 size: 13 residues. Germline CDR1 reads ENHRY; CDR2 reads SYGVKD. The CDR3 bases are TGTGCCATCAGTGAGCGAGGACGGCCAGAAGCTTTCTTT. Its protein is CAISERGRPEAFF.

This clone was seen a few times. V gene TRBV5-1 combines with J gene TRBJ2-7, with 9 bases that match TRBD1. Trimming took 0 bases from V and 1 from J; bases not matched to a gene: 2. The CDR3 has 15 residues. CDR1 is SGHRS, CDR2 YFSETQ, per germline. The CDR3 DNA sequence: TGCGCCAGCAGCTTGGAGGGACAGGGTTCCTACGAGCAGTACTTC. It specifies CASSLEGQGSYEQYF.

This clone was seen a handful of times. The chain links TRBV7-6 to TRBJ2-1, with D uncertain. Germline V gene data show CDR1 as SGHVS and CDR2 as FNYEAQ. This CDR3 is 15 amino acids long. Trimming shortened V by 4 bases and J by 2 bases, and 12 bases separated the two germline ends. CDR3 nucleotides: TGTGCCAGCAGCTACCAGGCCCAAACCTACAATGAGCAGTTCTTC. This codes for CASSYQAQTYNEQFF.

This chain connects TRBV9 to TRBJ2-3; TRBD2 matches 10 bases. V shed 2 bases and J 0 bases; nucleotides not matched to a gene: 15. CDR3 length: 20 amino acids. CDR1 is SGDLS, CDR2 YYNGEE, per germline. CDR3 in DNA: TGTGCCAGCAGCGTTCCCAGGGGACTAGCGCCGATTACTAGCACAGATACGCAGTATTTT. This encodes CASSVPRGLAPITSTDTQYF.

This clone was found once. This sequence joins TRBV6-5 and TRBJ2-2; TRBD1 might be the D (6 bases). From germline, CDR1 is MNHEY and CDR2 SVGAGI. The CDR3 consists of 15 residues. Deletions cut 2 bases from V and 0 bases from J, with 7 bases between. CDR3 amino acids: CASSYGTTNTGELFF. The CDR3 nucleotides are TGTGCCAGCAGTTACGGGACAACGAACACCGGGGAGCTGTTTTTT.

This rearrangement joins TRBV10-3 to TRBJ1-2, with a weak D call TRBD1 (5 bases). This CDR3 is 14 amino acids long. In germline, CDR1 is ENHRY, CDR2 SYGVKD. The V end lost 2 bases, the J end lost 2 bases, and 9 bases lay between the germline ends. The CDR3 here is CAISEGARNYGYTF. CDR3 nucleotide sequence: TGTGCCATCAGTGAGGGGGCCAGAAACTATGGCTACACCTTC.

The chain has TRBV29-1 and TRBJ2-7; D is perhaps TRBD1 (6 bases). Trimming pared 3 bases from V and 0 bases from J, leaving 15 bases between. This CDR3 contains 15 residues. Germline CDR1 is SQVTM and CDR2 is ANQGSEA. As DNA, the CDR3 is TGCAGCGTTGAGACGGGACAAGAAAACTCCTACGAGCAGTACTTC. Translation gives CSVETGQENSYEQYF.